The 19 T cell receptor beta chains given below trace back to one sample, sequenced in a study of somatic mutations in cytotoxic T cells in rheumatoid arthritis. Sequenced by immunoSEQ multiplex PCR; TCRdb stores in-frame clones only, minus some. This table has approximately 10,000 clones, roughly 79% appearing once. The sequenced sample consisted of CD8+ T cells sorted from blood. The receptors were gathered from a woman aged 60-75 years with rheumatoid arthritis.

The CDR3 nucleotides read TGTGCCAGCAGCCACACAGGACAGACGTATTCTTTCGGCTACACCTTC. Translating it yields CASSHTGQTYSFGYTF. The chain employs TRBV7-9 and TRBJ1-2; D may be TRBD1 (6 bases). The germline gives CDR1 SEHNR, CDR2 FQNEAQ (reference sequence). V was shortened by 5 bases and J by 8 bases, with 24 bases between the two germline ends. The CDR3 is made up of 16 amino acids.

The rearrangement joins TRBV29-1 to TRBJ1-4; no definite D call. Germline CDR1 and CDR2: SQVTM and ANQGSEA. This CDR3 spans 11 amino acids. Trimming pared 3 bases from V and 5 bases from J, leaving 4 bases between. The CDR3 loop is CSVDQNEKLFF. CDR3 nucleotide sequence: TGCAGCGTTGACCAGAATGAAAAACTGTTTTTT.

This clone was picked up a small number of times. The rearrangement links TRBV29-1 to TRBJ2-7, with D possibly TRBD1 on 5 matching bases. The CDR3 totals 13 residues. The ends were cut back, 2 bases at V and 3 bases at J, with 11 bases in the middle. Germline V gives CDR1 SQVTM, CDR2 ANQGSEA. CDR3 in DNA: TGCAGCGTTGAATCAGGGTTTGGCTACGAGCAGTACTTC. Its protein is CSVESGFGYEQYF.

V and J are TRBV7-9 and TRBJ2-3, with TRBD2 matching over 10 bases. Germline CDR1 and CDR2: SEHNR and FQNEAQ (reference sequence). Losses at the gene ends were 4 bases for V and 4 bases for J; bases not matched to a gene: 11. This CDR3 comprises 17 residues. The CDR3 DNA sequence: TGTGCCAGCAGCTACCCTCGAGCGGGAGGGCCCGCAGATACGCAGTATTTT. Translated, it gives CASSYPRAGGPADTQYF.

V usage is TRBV28 and J usage is TRBJ2-5, with unresolved D. Germline assignment: CDR1 MDHEN and CDR2 SYDVKM. Deletions cut 1 base from V and 4 bases from J, with 7 bases between. CDR3 length: 13 amino acids. The CDR3 nucleotides are TGTGCCAGCAGTTTATACTTTTCAGAGACCCAGTACTTC. This translates into CASSLYFSETQYF.

This chain links TRBV30 with TRBJ1-5; TRBD1 is a possible D gene (5 bases). The CDR3 spans 14 residues. Trimming left V 5 bases short and J 4 bases short, with 15 bases between. Germline V gene lookup returns CDR1 GTSNPN and CDR2 SVGIG (reference sequence). CDR3 bases: TGTGCCTGGGCGGGACCGTTCGGAAATCAGCCCCAGCATTTT. Translation: CAWAGPFGNQPQHF. Full variable domain (missing parts from reference TRBV30 and TRBJ1-5): SQTIHQWPATLVQPVGSPLSLECTVEGTSNPNLYWYRQAAGRGLQLLFYSVGIGQISSEVPQNLSASRPQDRQFILSSKKLLLSDSGFYLCAWAGPFGNQPQHFGDGTRLSIL.

This chain links TRBV28 with TRBJ1-4, with 7 bases identical to TRBD1. CDR1 is MDHEN, CDR2 SYDVKM, per germline. The CDR3 is made up of 16 amino acids. The V gene end was trimmed by 0 bases and the J gene end by 0 bases; junction bases not matched to a gene: 1. This CDR3 is CASSLWQGATNEKLFF. The DNA for the CDR3 is TGTGCCAGCAGTTTATGGCAGGGGGCAACTAATGAAAAACTGTTTTTT. The whole variable domain, remainder taken from reference TRBV28 and TRBJ1-4, is DVKVTQSSRYLVKRTGEKVFLECVQDMDHENMFWYRQDPGLGLRLIYFSYDVKMKEKGDIPEGYSVSREKKERFSLILESASTNQTSMYLCASSLWQGATNEKLFFGSGTQLSVL.

The rearrangement uses TRBV7-9 and TRBJ1-1, with 11 positions matching TRBD1. This CDR3 is 15 amino acids long. V shed 3 bases, J shed 4 bases, and the junction held 4 bases outside the gene matches. Looked up from germline, CDR1 is SEHNR and CDR2 is FQNEAQ (reference sequence). Here the CDR3 reads CASSFGQGAGTEAFF. The CDR3 DNA sequence: TGTGCCAGCAGCTTCGGACAGGGGGCCGGCACTGAAGCTTTCTTT.

The chain carries TRBV5-1 and TRBJ2-1, with D tentatively TRBD2 (5 bases). Trimming left V 0 bases short and J 0 bases short, with 13 bases between. This CDR3 is 17 amino acids long. CDR1 and CDR2 from the germline V gene are SGHRS and YFSETQ. The CDR3 DNA reads as TGCGCCAGCAGCTTGGACGGGGTTCTCAGCTCCTACAATGAGCAGTTCTTC. It is translated as CASSLDGVLSSYNEQFF.

V is TRBV7-9 and J is TRBJ2-7; the D gene is possibly TRBD2 (6 bases). The germline V gene has CDR1 SEHNR and CDR2 FQNEAQ (reference sequence). This CDR3 has 15 residues. The V gene lost 2 bases and the J gene lost 2 bases, with 13 bases spanning the gap. This CDR3 is CASSLKVGSTYEQYF. CDR3 DNA sequence: TGTGCCAGCAGCTTAAAAGTCGGGAGTACCTACGAGCAGTACTTC.

The V gene is TRBV7-9, the J gene TRBJ2-2; D unclear. CDR3 length: 15 residues. Trimming left V 4 bases short and J 7 bases short, with 16 bases between. The germline CDR1 and CDR2 sequences are SEHNR and FQNEAQ (reference sequence). The CDR3 DNA reads TGTGCCAGCAGCTCGTACTCCCCGTTCGGCGGGGAGCTGTTTTTT. Translation: CASSSYSPFGGELFF.

A note on this clone: A read error is likely, as this CDR3 ends without the conserved phenylalanine or tryptophan. The chain employs TRBV28 and TRBJ1-6; tentative D call: TRBD1 (6 bases). The CDR3 runs to 18 residues. CDR1 and CDR2 (germline): MDHEN, SYDVKM. The CDR3 reads CASSSERQDCSYNPPLHC. In DNA, the CDR3 is TGTGCCAGCAGTTCTGAACGACAGGATTGCTCCTATAATCCACCCCTCCACTGT.

V usage is TRBV6-1 and J usage is TRBJ1-5, with 10 bases matching TRBD1. This CDR3 is built from 15 residues. J gave up 5 bases and V 4 bases, and 5 bases lay outside the gene matches. Germline CDR1 and CDR2: MNHNS and SASEGT. In nucleotides, the CDR3 is TGTGCCAGCAGTGGAGGACAGGGGGGGGATCAGCCCCAGCATTTT. Residues: CASSGGQGGDQPQHF.

The J gene is TRBJ2-5, the V gene TRBV5-5; TRBD1 aligns across 7 bases. The J call may be mistaken, given a closer DNA end match to TRBJ2-7. CDR1 is SGHKS, CDR2 YYEKEE, per germline (reference sequence). The CDR3 length is 15 residues. The CDR3 DNA is TGTGCCAGCAGTCCCGACAGGGTTAGGACCTACGAGCAGTACTTC. Translating gives CASSPDRVRTYEQYF.

The chain carries TRBV27 and TRBJ1-5; possibly TRBD1 for D (5 bases). This CDR3 contains 14 residues. Trimming removed 3 bases from V and 9 bases from J, with 15 bases in between. Per germline, CDR1 MNHEY and CDR2 SMNVEV (reference sequence). The CDR3 here is CASSLGQGIPPQHF. Written as DNA, the CDR3 is TGTGCCAGCAGTTTGGGTCAGGGCATTCCGCCCCAGCATTTT.

The chain combines TRBV5-6 with TRBJ1-1; TRBD1 aligns across 7 bases. This CDR3 is built from 16 residues. Trimming removed 5 bases from V and 0 bases from J; junction bases left unmatched: 10. CDR1 and CDR2 from the germline V gene are SGHDT and YYEEEE. CDR3: CASSSDREILNTEAFF. CDR3 nucleotide sequence: TGTGCCAGCAGTTCCGACAGGGAAATCTTGAACACTGAAGCTTTCTTT.

The J gene is TRBJ2-7, the V gene TRBV28, with D possibly being TRBD2 (6 bases). V lost 3 bases and J lost 1, with 19 bases in between. The CDR3 consists of 17 residues. From germline, CDR1 is MDHEN and CDR2 SYDVKM. CDR3 nucleotide sequence: TGTGCCAGCAGTTTCTCGCTATCTGGGACTGCGTCCTACGAGCAGTACTTC. It codes for CASSFSLSGTASYEQYF. The full variable domain, rest sourced from reference TRBV28 and TRBJ2-7, is DVKVTQSSRYLVKRTGEKVFLECVQDMDHENMFWYRQDPGLGLRLIYFSYDVKMKEKGDIPEGYSVSREKKERFSLILESASTNQTSMYLCASSFSLSGTASYEQYFGPGTRLTVT.

This rearrangement joins TRBV7-9 to TRBJ2-7, with 8 bases matching TRBD2. The J segment lost 0 bases and the V segment lost 5 bases, leaving 12 bases of the junction unmatched. This CDR3 is built from 17 residues. Germline-derived CDR1 and CDR2 are SEHNR and FQNEAQ (reference sequence). The CDR3 here is CASSPLGGGLSSYEQYF. DNA for the CDR3: TGTGCCAGCAGCCCCCTCGGGGGGGGCCTGAGCTCCTACGAGCAGTACTTC.

The rearrangement uses TRBV4-1 and TRBJ1-2; D remains unclear. This CDR3 is 14 amino acids long. The germline V gene has CDR1 MGHRA and CDR2 YSYEKL. Trimming pared 4 bases from V and 8 bases from J, leaving 17 bases between. The CDR3 DNA reads TGCGCCAGCAGCCCGAGGGAGGTTGGTAACGGCTACACCTTC. Protein sequence: CASSPREVGNGYTF.